The clone carrying this TCR beta chain was counted a few times. Its matching antigen is unknown. This sample stems from a study of cytomegalovirus exposure and HLA in healthy donors. Findings and limits, study-wide: Cytomegalovirus-associated status was assigned to about 160 TCR beta chains.

PCR involved 60 Vbeta and 13 Jbeta primers. This table comes from immunoSEQ multiplex PCR, and its TCRdb copy is limited to in-frame clones, with some not included. The repertoire holds 150,000 to 200,000 clones, with less than 90% as singletons. Germline V gene data show CDR1 as MRHNA and CDR2 as SNTAGT. V lost 6 bases and J 0 bases, leaving 8 bases between the germline ends. CDR3 length equals 13 residues. The specimen sequenced was PBMCs. The rearrangement joins TRBV6-4 to TRBJ1-1; no clear D gene. The source of this sequence is a man in his fifties or sixties in good health and CMV-seropositive. The CDR3 here is CASRRNMNTEAFF. CDR3 coding DNA: TGTGCCAGCAGGAGGAATATGAACACTGAAGCTTTCTTT.